The 20 T cell receptor beta chains below were found in one sample sequenced in a study of CD8 T cell repertoires and HIV-1 epitope variants (dated by TCRdb to the early 2020s). These receptors' antigens are unknown. Library preparation was by the immunoSEQ multiplex PCR assay. Drawn from immuneACCESS, this table holds only the in-frame rearrangements with V and J called that TCRdb kept. Clones are partly lost; checked studies trace under half to an unresolved V gene and leave the rest unexplained. For this sample the table gives thousands of clones, of which about 62% were detected only once. The top ten hold 43% of the sample. Sequenced sample: cultured CD8+ T cells derived from PBMCs. The receptors originated from a male donor with HIV.

V usage is TRBV9 and J usage is TRBJ2-7; 8 bases fit TRBD1. CDR1 is SGDLS, CDR2 YYNGEE, per germline. V shed 4 bases, J shed 0 bases, and the junction held 9 bases outside the gene matches. CDR3 length: 16 amino acids. As DNA, the CDR3 is TGTGCCAGCAGCCCAGGGGGCCTTACTCTCTCCTACGAGCAGTACTTC. Its protein product is CASSPGGLTLSYEQYF.

DNA of the CDR3: TGTGCCAGCAGTGCCCGATACCCGGTCGCCTACGAGCAGTACTTC. Translating it yields CASSARYPVAYEQYF. The chain links TRBV6-4 to TRBJ2-7; no clear D. CDR3 length equals 15 residues. The germline V gene encodes CDR1 MRHNA and CDR2 SNTAGT. V was pared by 4 bases and J by 2 bases, with 15 bases between.

CDR3 loop: CASSPGTVNEQFF. The CDR3 DNA reads as TGTGCCAGCAGCCCCGGGACCGTAAATGAGCAGTTCTTC. The chain combines TRBV5-6 with TRBJ2-1, with D possibly being TRBD1 or TRBD2 (5 bases each). The V gene lost 4 bases and the J gene lost 7 bases, with 12 bases spanning the gap. The length of the CDR3 is 13 residues. Germline V CDR1 and CDR2: SGHDT, YYEEEE.

This clone appeared a few times. V is TRBV28 and J is TRBJ2-7, with 11 bases aligning to TRBD1. After removal of 7 bases from V and 2 bases from J, the junction contained 4 bases not matched to a gene. Germline lookup yields CDR1 MDHEN and CDR2 SYDVKM. The CDR3 covers 14 residues. The CDR3 reads CASNPGQGAYEQYF. The DNA of the CDR3 is TGTGCCAGCAATCCGGGACAGGGGGCCTACGAGCAGTACTTC. Looking up the rest from reference TRBV28 and TRBJ2-7 gives the full variable domain: DVKVTQSSRYLVKRTGEKVFLECVQDMDHENMFWYRQDPGLGLRLIYFSYDVKMKEKGDIPEGYSVSREKKERFSLILESASTNQTSMYLCASNPGQGAYEQYFGPGTRLTVT.

This clone was counted only a few times. The rearrangement joins TRBV13 to TRBJ2-3; D is ambiguous. V lost 3 bases and J 3 bases, leaving 4 bases between the germline ends. CDR1 is PRHDT, CDR2 FYEKMQ, per germline (reference sequence). The CDR3 sequence is 12 residues long. CDR3 coding DNA: TGTGCCAGCAGCTTTTTAACAGATACGCAGTATTTT. Translation: CASSFLTDTQYF. Full variable domain (outside the CDR3, taken from reference TRBV13 and TRBJ2-3): AAGVIQSPRHLIKEKRETATLKCYPIPRHDTVYWYQQGPGQDPQFLISFYEKMQSDKGSIPDRFSAQQFSDYHSELNMSSLELGDSALYFCASSFLTDTQYFGPGTRLTVL.

This clone was counted a few times. V is TRBV14 and J is TRBJ2-7; 7 bases match TRBD1. The CDR3 has 14 amino acids. Trimming cost V 3 bases and J 2 bases; bases outside gene matches: 4. Germline CDR1 is SGHDN and CDR2 is FVKESK. As DNA, the CDR3 is TGTGCCAGCAGCCAGACAGGGCCCCCCTACGAGCAGTACTTC. Protein sequence: CASSQTGPPYEQYF.

The chain has TRBV30 and TRBJ2-7; 7 bases line up with TRBD1. The germline CDR1 and CDR2 sequences are GTSNPN and SVGIG (reference sequence). With 4 bases clipped from V and 2 bases from J, the junction kept 5 bases outside the gene matches. This CDR3 comprises 13 residues. Written as DNA, the CDR3 is TGTGCCTGGACACAGGGGCCGACCTACGAGCAGTACTTC. As protein: CAWTQGPTYEQYF.

The rearrangement joins TRBV29-1 to TRBJ2-3; 9 bases match TRBD2. CDR1 is SQVTM, CDR2 ANQGSEA, per germline. The V segment lost 5 bases and the J segment 4 bases; nucleotides outside the gene matches: 4. The CDR3 is made up of 13 amino acids. The CDR3, as DNA: TGCAGCGTTCTTGCGGGAGGGGCAGATACGCAGTATTTT. This encodes CSVLAGGADTQYF.

This chain links TRBV5-1 with TRBJ1-2; weak D call: TRBD1 (5 bases). Germline CDR1 is SGHRS and CDR2 is YFSETQ. V was trimmed by 1 base and J by 7 bases, leaving 11 bases between them. This CDR3 has 13 amino acids. Here the CDR3 reads CASSLSGGTGYTF. The CDR3, as DNA: TGCGCCAGCAGCTTGTCTGGGGGGACTGGCTACACCTTC.

The chain links TRBV11-2 to TRBJ2-1; TRBD2 matches at 10 bases. The CDR3 has 15 amino acids. V shed 5 bases, J shed 5 bases, and the junction held 6 bases outside the gene matches. Germline loops: CDR1 SGHAT, CDR2 FQNNGV. CDR3: CASSGRTSGHNEQFF. CDR3 in DNA: TGTGCCAGCAGCGGTCGGACTAGCGGTCACAATGAGCAGTTCTTC.

In this sample, this clone turned up once. The CDR3 spells CAWREPGQFNYGYTF. CDR3 DNA sequence: TGTGCCTGGAGAGAACCGGGACAGTTTAACTATGGCTACACCTTC. The V and J genes are TRBV30 and TRBJ1-2, with 7 bases lining up with TRBD1. The CDR3 length is 15 residues. Unmatched junction bases numbered 8, after V lost 3 bases and J lost 1 base. Germline CDR1 GTSNPN, CDR2 SVGIG (reference sequence).

The rearrangement joins TRBV13 to TRBJ2-7; no firm D call. Trimming removed 3 bases at V and 5 bases at J, with 17 bases between. CDR3 length equals 15 residues. The germline gives CDR1 PRHDT, CDR2 FYEKMQ (reference sequence). Here the CDR3 reads CASSFSVSLGNEQYF. Written as DNA, the CDR3 is TGTGCCAGCAGCTTCTCCGTCTCGCTGGGAAACGAGCAGTACTTC.

The chain recombines TRBV7-2 with TRBJ2-5, with no clear D. The germline V and J ends were trimmed by 3 bases and 2 bases, with 1 base remaining between them. The CDR3 contains 11 residues. Germline CDR1 reads SGHTA; CDR2 reads FQGNSA. The CDR3 sequence: CASSLQETQYF. CDR3 coding DNA: TGTGCCAGCAGCTTGCAAGAGACCCAGTACTTC.

V gene TRBV6-1 combines with J gene TRBJ1-1; possibly TRBD1 for D (5 bases). Per germline, CDR1 MNHNS and CDR2 SASEGT. Between the trimmed V and J ends, which lost 2 bases and 7 bases, there was a span of 20 bases. The CDR3 loop spans 16 amino acids. CDR3 residues: CASSEHPVGGQDEAFF. DNA of the CDR3: TGTGCCAGCAGTGAACACCCCGTTGGGGGTCAGGATGAAGCTTTCTTT.

The chain employs TRBV7-6 and TRBJ1-1; the match to TRBD1 covers 7 bases. Germline V gene sequence: CDR1 SGHVS, CDR2 FNYEAQ. Trimming cost V 1 base and J 6 bases; bases outside gene matches: 29. CDR3 size: 22 residues. The DNA for the CDR3 is TGTGCCAGCAGCTTAGTCGAGGTTTGGGAGGGGGCGGTTTCTATTAAAGTGGCTGAAGCTTTCTTT. This codes for CASSLVEVWEGAVSIKVAEAFF.

The V call is TRBV5-4, the J call TRBJ1-1; 8 nucleotides line up with TRBD1. The V gene's germline CDR1 is SGHNT and CDR2 YYREEE (reference sequence). Germline trimming cut 2 bases from V and 6 bases from J; bases unmatched to any gene: 3. This CDR3 has 13 amino acids. This CDR3 is CASSLQGGAEAFF. In DNA form, the CDR3 reads TGTGCCAGCAGCTTACAGGGGGGAGCTGAAGCTTTCTTT.

The chain links TRBV7-9 to TRBJ1-3; D not resolved. This CDR3 comprises 11 residues. V lost 5 bases and J 8 bases, leaving 7 bases between the germline ends. Germline CDR1 and CDR2: SEHNR and FQNEAQ (reference sequence). This chain's CDR3 is CASSPQDTIYF. CDR3 in DNA: TGTGCCAGCAGCCCCCAAGACACCATATATTTT. The whole variable domain, remainder taken from reference TRBV7-9 and TRBJ1-3, is DTGVSQNPRHKITKRGQNVTFRCDPISEHNRLYWYRQTLGQGPEFLTYFQNEAQLEKSRLLSDRFSAERPKGSFSTLEIQRTEQGDSAMYLCASSPQDTIYFGEGSWLTVV.

The chain is built from TRBV27 and TRBJ1-2, with D maybe TRBD1 (5 bases). The CDR3 loop spans 14 amino acids. V lost 3 bases, J lost 7 bases, and 15 bases lay in between. Germline V gene lookup returns CDR1 MNHEY and CDR2 SMNVEV (reference sequence). CDR3 nucleotide sequence: TGTGCCAGCAGTTTGAGTGACATAAGGGGTGGCTACACCTTC. Translation: CASSLSDIRGGYTF.

This clone is hyperexpanded within its sample. The V gene is TRBV15, the J gene TRBJ1-2; D might be TRBD1 (5 bases). Germline CDR1 LNHNV, CDR2 YYDKDF (reference sequence). This CDR3 has 16 amino acids. V was trimmed by 0 bases and J by 4 bases, leaving 15 bases between them. CDR3 residues: CATSRDRGTQVYGYTF. CDR3 bases: TGTGCCACCAGCAGAGATCGGGGGACCCAGGTCTATGGCTACACCTTC.

The chain has TRBV27 and TRBJ2-5, with TRBD2 matching 8 bases. J lost 6 bases, V lost 0 bases, and 9 bases had no gene match. The germline V gene encodes CDR1 MNHEY and CDR2 SMNVEV (reference sequence). The length of the CDR3 is 16 residues. The CDR3 region is CASSLSSGEPPKTQYF. DNA of the CDR3: TGTGCCAGCAGTTTATCTAGCGGGGAGCCTCCAAAGACCCAGTACTTC.